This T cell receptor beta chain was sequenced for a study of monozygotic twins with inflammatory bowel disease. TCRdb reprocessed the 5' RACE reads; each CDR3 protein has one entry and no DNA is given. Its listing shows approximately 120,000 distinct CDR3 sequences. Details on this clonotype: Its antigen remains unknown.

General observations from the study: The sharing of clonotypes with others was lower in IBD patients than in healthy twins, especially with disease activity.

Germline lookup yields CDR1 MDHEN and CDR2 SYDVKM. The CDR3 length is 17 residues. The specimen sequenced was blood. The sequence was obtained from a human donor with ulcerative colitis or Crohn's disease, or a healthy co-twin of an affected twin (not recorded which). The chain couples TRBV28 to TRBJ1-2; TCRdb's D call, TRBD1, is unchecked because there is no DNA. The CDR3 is CASYQASGAGLSYGYTF.